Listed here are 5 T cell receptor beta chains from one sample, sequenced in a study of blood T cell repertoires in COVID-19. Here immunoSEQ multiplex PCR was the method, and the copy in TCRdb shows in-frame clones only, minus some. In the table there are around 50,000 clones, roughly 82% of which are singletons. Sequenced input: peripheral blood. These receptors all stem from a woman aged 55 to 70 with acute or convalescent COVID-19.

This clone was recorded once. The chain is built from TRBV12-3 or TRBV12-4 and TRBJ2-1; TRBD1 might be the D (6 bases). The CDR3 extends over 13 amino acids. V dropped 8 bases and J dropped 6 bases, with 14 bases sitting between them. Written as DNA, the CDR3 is TGTGCCAGCGTGGACAGTTCTCGCAATGAGCAGTTCTTC. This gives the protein CASVDSSRNEQFF.

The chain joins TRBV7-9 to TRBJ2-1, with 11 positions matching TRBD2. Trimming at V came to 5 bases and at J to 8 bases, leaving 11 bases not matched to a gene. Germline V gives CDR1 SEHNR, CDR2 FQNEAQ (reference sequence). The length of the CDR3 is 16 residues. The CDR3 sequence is CASSPRSGGVLHEQFF. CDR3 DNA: TGTGCCAGCAGCCCCCGTAGCGGGGGGGTTCTTCATGAGCAGTTCTTC.

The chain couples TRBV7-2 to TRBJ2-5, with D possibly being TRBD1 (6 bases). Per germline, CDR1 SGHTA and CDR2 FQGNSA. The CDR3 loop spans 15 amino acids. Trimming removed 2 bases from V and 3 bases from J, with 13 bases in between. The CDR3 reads CASSLSGTLKETQYF. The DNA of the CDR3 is TGTGCCAGCAGCTTATCTGGGACACTTAAAGAGACCCAGTACTTC.

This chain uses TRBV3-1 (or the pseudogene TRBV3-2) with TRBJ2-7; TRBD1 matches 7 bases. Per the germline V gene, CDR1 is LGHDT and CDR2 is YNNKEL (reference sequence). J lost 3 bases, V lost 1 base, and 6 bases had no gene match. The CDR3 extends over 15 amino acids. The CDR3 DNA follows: TGTGCCAGCAGCCAAGTTGGCGGACAGGACTACGAGCAGTACTTC. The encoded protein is CASSQVGGQDYEQYF.

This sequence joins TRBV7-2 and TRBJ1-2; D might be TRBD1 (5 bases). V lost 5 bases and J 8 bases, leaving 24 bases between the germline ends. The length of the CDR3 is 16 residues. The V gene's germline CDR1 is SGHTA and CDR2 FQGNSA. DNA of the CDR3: TGTGCCAGCAGCCCAGGAGGGGCAACAGTCCCAGGAGGCTACACCTTC. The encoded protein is CASSPGGATVPGGYTF.